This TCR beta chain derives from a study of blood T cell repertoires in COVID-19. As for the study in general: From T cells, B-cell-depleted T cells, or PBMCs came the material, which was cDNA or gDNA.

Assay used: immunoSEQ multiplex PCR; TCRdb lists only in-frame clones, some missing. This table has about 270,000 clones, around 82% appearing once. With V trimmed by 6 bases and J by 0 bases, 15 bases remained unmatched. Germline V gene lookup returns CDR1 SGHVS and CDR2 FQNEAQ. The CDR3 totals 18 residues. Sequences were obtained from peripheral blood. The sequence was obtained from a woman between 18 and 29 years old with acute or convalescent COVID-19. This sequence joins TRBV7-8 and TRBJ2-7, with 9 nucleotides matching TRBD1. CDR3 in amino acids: CASSYTTPRDRASYEQYF. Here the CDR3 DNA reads TGTGCCAGCAGTTACACGACACCCCGGGACAGGGCCTCCTACGAGCAGTACTTC.